A single sample gave rise to the 8 T cell receptor beta chains below, sequenced in a study of blood T cells in healthy people across ages. A second PCR, run for about 6 to 11 cycles, used a sample-barcoded 5' primer plus a J-beta primer mix. MiXCR, run by TCRdb on the 5' RACE reads, gives a single entry per CDR3 protein. The table lists almost 1 million distinct CDR3 sequences, 45% to 60% of them singletons. Sequences were obtained from blood. All receptors come from a woman aged 55-69 years in good health.

The J gene is TRBJ2-1, the V gene TRBV7-2; no reliable D call. V gave up 3 bases and J gave up 7 bases, with 7 bases separating them. The CDR3 sequence is 12 residues long. Germline V gives CDR1 SGHTA, CDR2 FQGNSA. CDR3 residues: CASSFSRNEQFF. CDR3 coding DNA: TGTGCCAGCAGCTTTAGCCGTAATGAGCAGTTCTTC.

This clonotype was found a few times. This chain connects TRBV12-3 or TRBV12-4 to TRBJ2-3; D possibly uses TRBD1 or TRBD2 (5 bases each). Trimming pared 6 bases from V and 6 bases from J, leaving 16 bases between. The CDR3 contains 14 residues. CDR3 nucleotides: TGTGCCAGCAGAACTGGGACCCGTGGGGATACGCAGTATTTT. Its translation is CASRTGTRGDTQYF.

This sequence joins TRBV3-1 and TRBJ2-3, with 10 bases identical to TRBD1. From germline, CDR1 is LGHDT and CDR2 YNNKEL (reference sequence). The CDR3 has 15 amino acids. Unmatched junction bases numbered 5, after V lost 4 bases and J lost 4 bases. CDR3 sequence reads: CASSPGQGWADTQYF. The CDR3 nucleotides are TGTGCCAGCAGCCCGGGACAGGGGTGGGCAGATACGCAGTATTTT.

The chain carries TRBV12-3 or TRBV12-4 and TRBJ2-3; the D gene could be TRBD1 or TRBD2 (5 bases each). CDR3 length equals 15 residues. The V end was cut by 11 bases, the J end by 4 bases, with 22 bases between. In DNA form, the CDR3 reads TGTGCCTCTAAAGAGGTGGGGGTGATCGCAGATACGCAGTATTTT. Translated, it gives CASKEVGVIADTQYF.

The chain carries TRBV20-1 and TRBJ2-5; D gene uncertain. CDR3 length: 13 residues. CDR1 and CDR2 from the germline V gene are DFQATT and SNEGSKA (reference sequence). Deletions cut 5 bases from V and 3 bases from J, with 13 bases between. The CDR3 loop reads CSAHPEYKETQYF. The CDR3 DNA reads as TGCAGTGCTCACCCTGAGTATAAAGAGACCCAGTACTTC.

The rearrangement links TRBV27 to TRBJ2-1; 10 positions match TRBD2. The CDR3 has 16 residues. The V gene end was trimmed by 3 bases and the J gene end by 10 bases; junction bases not matched to a gene: 12. The germline CDR1 and CDR2 sequences are MNHEY and SMNVEV (reference sequence). This CDR3 is CASSLRTSGGVSEQFF. The CDR3 DNA sequence: TGTGCCAGCAGTTTGAGGACTAGCGGAGGAGTGTCGGAGCAGTTCTTC.

The genes are TRBV12-3 or TRBV12-4 and TRBJ2-2, with D unresolved. The V and J ends lost 6 bases and 2 bases respectively, with 7 bases between them. The CDR3 runs 13 residues. The DNA of the CDR3 is TGTGCCAGCAGCCAAAGAAACACCGGGGAGCTGTTTTTT. Translation gives CASSQRNTGELFF.

The V call is TRBV28, the J call TRBJ2-5, with 12 bases that match TRBD2. The end of the DNA fits TRBJ2-7 better, so the J call may be wrong. This CDR3 comprises 17 residues. In germline, CDR1 is MDHEN, CDR2 SYDVKM. The CDR3 protein is CASSSASGRAFGDEQYF. As DNA, the CDR3 is TGTGCCAGCAGTTCCGCTAGCGGGAGGGCCTTCGGCGACGAGCAGTACTTC.